This TCR beta chain came from a study of OX40 agonist ivuxolimab in advanced cancers. Regarding this clone: Its antigen is as yet unknown.

Germline CDR1 SQVTM, CDR2 ANQGSEA. The CDR3 has 13 residues. With 6 bases removed from V and 4 bases from J, the gap between germline ends came to 15 bases. Clones were sequenced by immunoSEQ multiplex PCR, and TCRdb holds only the in-frame ones, with some missing. The data show tens of thousands of clones, approximately 89% seen once. The study's findings and limits: Circulating CD4+ and CD8+ T cells showed clonal expansion by week 6 at 0.1 to 3.0 mg/kg.

The source is an adult with an advanced solid tumor such as melanoma, head and neck, liver or kidney cancer. The chain is built from TRBV29-1 and TRBJ1-1; D possibly corresponds to TRBD1 (5 bases). Sequencing used CD4+ or CD8+ T cells sorted from blood, obtained in a trial of the OX40 agonist ivuxolimab. For the CDR3, the DNA is TGCAGCGTAGGGCAGGGAGTGAGCACTGAAGCTTTCTTT. This gives the protein CSVGQGVSTEAFF.